Listed below are T cell receptor beta chains from one sample, sequenced in a study of T cell clonotyping in hematopoietic cell transplantation. The assay was immunoSEQ multiplex PCR, and TCRdb's table has in-frame clones only and misses some. This table holds more than 10,000 clones, less than 75% found once. Sequences were derived from peripheral blood mononuclear cells, sampled 180 days after allogeneic stem cell transplant. The receptors come from a male patient aged 55-69 years who had an allogeneic stem cell transplant from an unrelated donor, so the T cells may come from the graft donor. Some clones in this sample may be carry-over from other donors' samples. CDR3s include the opening cysteine and the closing phenylalanine or tryptophan. Fields, in order: clone size, V gene, J gene, D gene, CDR3 DNA, CDR3 protein. A D gene is named only where the DNA matches it firmly. Clone size, where shown, is once, few, many, or a class for clones that have expanded.

-	TRBV29-1	TRBJ1-1	TRBD1	TGCAGCGTAGTCAAGACAGGGGGGCGCACTGAAGCTTTCTTT	CSVVKTGGRTEAFF
-	TRBV29-1	TRBJ1-2	-	TGCAGCGTTGACTTGCGCGCTAGCTATGGCTACACCTTC	CSVDLRASYGYTF
-	TRBV5-1	TRBJ2-1	-	TGCGCCAGCAGCTTGGTCGCAGAAACCTACAATGAGCAGTTCTTC	CASSLVAETYNEQFF
few	TRBV4-1	TRBJ2-5	-	TGCGCCAGCAGCCAATTTGGGGAGGAGACCCAGTACTTC	CASSQFGEETQYF
-	TRBV28	TRBJ1-2	-	TGTGCCAGCAGTCAACCCCTGGGGGCGGAGAGCTATGGCTACACCTTC	CASSQPLGAESYGYTF
-	TRBV30	TRBJ2-2	-	TGTGCCTGGAGCGGGACTCGAGGGGGCGGGGAGCTGTTTTTT	CAWSGTRGGGELFF
-	TRBV6-5	TRBJ1-1	-	TGTGCCAGCAGTTACCCCAACACTGAAGCTTTCTTT	CASSYPNTEAFF
few	TRBV27	TRBJ2-7	TRBD1	TGTGCCAGCAGTTTATCCCGGGACAGGGGCTACGAACAGTACTTC	CASSLSRDRGYEQYF
-	TRBV30	TRBJ1-4	-	TGTGCCTGGAGTGTGGGGGCAACTAATGAAAAACTGTTTTTT	CAWSVGATNEKLFF
-	TRBV29-1	TRBJ2-3	TRBD2	TGCAGCGCCCAAACCCTAGCGGGGGTCACAGATACGCAGTATTTT	CSAQTLAGVTDTQYF
-	TRBV5-4	TRBJ2-7	-	TGTGCCAGCAGCTGGGGGGACTCAGGGGTCCACGAGCAGTACTTC	CASSWGDSGVHEQYF
-	TRBV6-5	TRBJ1-1	-	TGTGCCAGCAGTCAAACCCCGGTAGGGAACACTGAAGCTTTCTTT	CASSQTPVGNTEAFF
-	TRBV15	TRBJ2-2	TRBD1	TGTGCCACCAGCAGACCCGGGACAGGGTCGACCGGGGAGCTGTTTTTT	CATSRPGTGSTGELFF
-	TRBV2	TRBJ1-5	-	TGTGCCAGCAGCGAGACAGTCGGCAATCAGCCCCAGCATTTT	CASSETVGNQPQHF
-	TRBV29-1	TRBJ1-1	-	TGCAGCGTAGGACACCACAGAGGTGGAATGAACACTGAAGCTTTCTTT	CSVGHHRGGMNTEAFF
-	TRBV6-1	TRBJ2-2	TRBD1	TGTGCCAGCATGAGGGGGCCTGACACCGGGGAGCTGTTTTTT	CASMRGPDTGELFF
-	TRBV27	TRBJ1-2	TRBD1	TGTGCCAGCAGTCAAGGACAGGGGTTGGGCGGCTACACCTTC	CASSQGQGLGGYTF
-	TRBV19	TRBJ2-3	-	TGTGCCAGTAGATTGGGGATCACAGATACGCAGTATTTT	CASRLGITDTQYF
once	TRBV7-6	TRBJ1-1	-	TGTGCCAGCAGCTTAGCAGGGGTGAACACTGAAGCTTTCTTT	CASSLAGVNTEAFF
large	TRBV6-5	TRBJ1-5	-	TGTGCCAGCAGTTTAGCCAGGGTCAATCAGCCCCAGCATTTT	CASSLARVNQPQHF
-	TRBV11-2	TRBJ1-2	-	TGTGCCAGCAGCTTAGGGGCAAAAACCTATGGCTACACCTTC	CASSLGAKTYGYTF
-	TRBV6-5	TRBJ2-5	-	TGTGCCAGCAGTTACTCGGGACGGAAAGAGACCCAGTACTTC	CASSYSGRKETQYF
-	TRBV7-2	TRBJ2-1	TRBD2	TGTGCCAGCAGCCGACTAGCGGGAGGCCTGGGAGGCTCCTACAATGAGCAGTTCTTC	CASSRLAGGLGGSYNEQFF
-	TRBV4-2	TRBJ2-5	TRBD2	TGTGCCAGCAGCCCGCGGACTAGCGGGGGAATGGGGGAGACCCAGTACTTC	CASSPRTSGGMGETQYF
-	TRBV6-5	TRBJ1-5	-	TGTGCCAGCAGTTACTCGGCGGCAGGCAATCAGCCCCAGCATTTT	CASSYSAAGNQPQHF
few	TRBV11-2	TRBJ1-2	TRBD1	TGTGCCAGCAGCGTGGGCGGACAGGGGGAGTATGGCTACACCTTC	CASSVGGQGEYGYTF
once	TRBV4-1	TRBJ2-1	-	TGCGCCAGCAGTCAAGGGGAATCTTACAATGAGCAGTTCTTC	CASSQGESYNEQFF
-	TRBV28	TRBJ1-1	-	TGTGCCAGCAAAAGAAGGGGTGCGGTGGAAACTGAAGCTTTCTTT	CASKRRGAVETEAFF
-	TRBV6-5	TRBJ2-7	-	TGTGCCAGCAGTCGACTGTCTTTAAGGGGCGAGCAGTACTTC	CASSRLSLRGEQYF
once	TRBV30	TRBJ2-7	-	TGTGCCTGGAAATTGTTAGCCGACTCCTACGAGCAGTACTTC	CAWKLLADSYEQYF
-	TRBV7-2	TRBJ1-2	TRBD1	TGTGCCAGCAGCAACAGGGGAGGAGGCTATGGCTACACCTTC	CASSNRGGGYGYTF
-	TRBV7-2	TRBJ1-4	-	TGTGCCAGCAGCTTAGCGCTACAGGGAGTTGAAAAACTGTTTTTT	CASSLALQGVEKLFF
-	TRBV5-1	TRBJ2-3	-	TGCGCCAGCAGCTTAAGGTTGCGGGGGCCCACAGATACGCAGTATTTT	CASSLRLRGPTDTQYF
few	TRBV19	TRBJ1-5	-	TGTGCCAGTATCAGGACGGGCGGTAGCAATCAGCCCCAGCATTTT	CASIRTGGSNQPQHF
-	TRBV30	TRBJ2-2	-	TGTGGGTGGGGCAACAACCCGGGGGAGCTGTTTTTT	CGWGNNPGELFF
-	TRBV2	TRBJ1-2	-	TGTGCCAGCAGGCCAAAAGGGGGTACCTATGGCTACACCTTC	CASRPKGGTYGYTF
few	TRBV30	TRBJ2-2	-	TGTGCCTGGAGTGATCCGGGACCGAGTTCCCCCGGGGAGCTGTTTTTT	CAWSDPGPSSPGELFF
once	TRBV6-5	TRBJ2-7	-	TGTGCCAGCAGTTACTCGAACAGCGTATACGAGCAGTACTTC	CASSYSNSVYEQYF
-	TRBV9	TRBJ1-3	-	TGTGCCAGCAGCGTAGCTGCATACTCTGGAAACACCATATATTTT	CASSVAAYSGNTIYF
-	TRBV6-6	TRBJ1-2	-	TGTGCCAGCAGTTACTCGACGGGGGCAGCTGGCTACACCTTC	CASSYSTGAAGYTF
-	TRBV6-6	TRBJ2-7	TRBD1	TGTGCCAGCAGTTACGGGGACAGAGCGTCCGAGCAGTACTTC	CASSYGDRASEQYF
-	TRBV6-5	TRBJ1-4	-	TGTGCCAGCAGATCCGGGGCTGAGGGTGAAAAACTGTTTTTT	CASRSGAEGEKLFF
-	TRBV28	TRBJ2-6	-	TGTGCCAGCAGTTGTCACGTGACACAAAGTCGGGCCAACGTCCTGACTTTC	CASSCHVTQSRANVLTF
-	TRBV14	TRBJ2-1	TRBD2	TGTGCCAGCAGCCTCGGACTAGCGAGGGGGCATGAGCAGCTCTTC	CASSLGLARGHEQLF
-	TRBV30	TRBJ2-7	-	TGTGCCTGGAGTAACGGGGGAGAATACGAGCAGTACTTC	CAWSNGGEYEQYF
-	TRBV9	TRBJ2-3	TRBD2	TGTGCCAGCAGCTCCGGACTAGCGGGGGGAACTAGCACAGATACGCAGTATTTT	CASSSGLAGGTSTDTQYF
-	TRBV12-5	TRBJ2-1	TRBD2	TGTGCTAGTGCCCGTAGCGGGGGGGGATACAATGAGCAGTTCTTC	CASARSGGGYNEQFF
-	TRBV30	TRBJ1-5	-	TGTGCCTGGAGTTTTCAAAGCAATCAGCCCCAGCATTTT	CAWSFQSNQPQHF
-	TRBV30	TRBJ1-6	TRBD1	TGTGCCTGGAGTCTACAGATCGACAGGGGGCTTATTTCACCCCTCCACTTT	CAWSLQIDRGLISPLHF
-	TRBV4-1	TRBJ2-7	-	TGCGCCAGCAGCCTTGCCCCGGGGCCCAATTCCTACGAGCAGTACTTC	CASSLAPGPNSYEQYF
-	TRBV19	TRBJ1-5	-	TGTGCCAGTATGATAGGGGAGGGCAATCAGCCCCAGCATTTT	CASMIGEGNQPQHF
few	TRBV9	TRBJ1-2	-	TGTGCCAGCAGCAACTCATTGGAGGGACATGGCTACACCTTC	CASSNSLEGHGYTF
-	TRBV5-6	TRBJ2-2	TRBD1	TGTGTCAGCAGTTTAGGACAGGCGCGGAGGACCGGGGAGCTGTTCTTT	CVSSLGQARRTGELFF